This T cell receptor (beta chain) is from a study of blood T cells in healthy people across ages. Alongside a J-beta primer mix, a sample-barcoded 5' primer served in a second PCR lasting about 7 to 12 cycles. TCRdb passed the 5' RACE reads through MiXCR, listing each CDR3 protein once. Of under 1 million distinct CDR3 sequences detected, around 43% appear once; the ten largest clones hold roughly 18%. Germline V lookup: CDR1 LGHNA, CDR2 YSLEER. This CDR3 has 13 residues. Trimming removed 0 bases at V and 5 bases at J, with 7 bases between. The sample was blood. The clonotype was recovered from a man aged 55 to 70 in good health. The chain recombines TRBV4-3 with TRBJ2-5; D remains unclear. In nucleotides, the CDR3 is TGCGCCAGCAGCCAAGAAGCGATGGAGACCCAGTACTTC. Its protein product is CASSQEAMETQYF.